These 8 T cell receptor beta chains share one sample of origin, sequenced in a study of STAT5B mutations in CD4+ large granular lymphocyte leukemia. The assay was immunoSEQ multiplex PCR, and TCRdb's table has in-frame clones only and misses some. The profile shows roughly 40,000 clones, around 84% of them singletons. Sequencing was done on a sample of CD4+ T cells from blood buffy coats. The receptors come from a human donor in good health.

The V and J genes are TRBV5-1 and TRBJ2-4; D call uncertain. The V end lost 4 bases, the J end lost 1 base, and 18 bases lay between the germline ends. Germline CDR1 SGHRS, CDR2 YFSETQ. This CDR3 has 17 residues. This CDR3 reads CASSPRMGQDAKNIQYF. The CDR3 DNA reads as TGCGCCAGCAGCCCCCGTATGGGTCAAGACGCCAAAAACATTCAGTACTTC.

The chain combines TRBV6-5 with TRBJ2-3, with 8 bases fitting TRBD2. CDR3 length: 16 amino acids. In germline, CDR1 is MNHEY, CDR2 SVGAGI. The V segment lost 0 bases and the J segment 2 bases; nucleotides outside the gene matches: 4. CDR3 sequence: CASSYSGGRYTDTQYF. As DNA, the CDR3 is TGTGCCAGCAGTTACTCAGGCGGGAGGTACACAGATACGCAGTATTTT.

The V call is TRBV28, the J call TRBJ2-7; tentative D call: TRBD2 (5 bases). This CDR3 spans 13 amino acids. The V gene lost 3 bases and the J gene lost 6 bases, with 12 bases spanning the gap. CDR1 and CDR2 (germline): MDHEN, SYDVKM. CDR3 nucleotides: TGTGCCAGCAGTTTGAGGGAGATTGGCGAGCAGTACTTC. Its translation is CASSLREIGEQYF.

The J gene is TRBJ1-2, the V gene TRBV2, with 7 positions matching TRBD1. The junction had 8 bases not matched to a gene; V was cut back by 2 bases and J by 11 bases. Germline V gives CDR1 SNHLY, CDR2 FYNNEI. The CDR3 runs to 13 residues. The CDR3 protein is CASSELSGTEYTF. The DNA for the CDR3 is TGTGCCAGCAGTGAACTAAGCGGGACAGAATACACCTTC. The full variable domain, in which reference TRBV2 and TRBJ1-2 provide the parts outside the CDR3, is EPEVTQTPSHQVTQMGQEVILRCVPISNHLYFYWYRQILGQKVEFLVSFYNNEISEKSEIFDDQFSVERPDGSNFTLKIRSTKLEDSAMYFCASSELSGTEYTFGSGTRLTVV.

The chain's CDR3 is CASSFRTGEGYTF. As DNA, the CDR3 is TGTGCCAGCAGCTTCCGGACAGGGGAGGGCTACACCTTC. The chain links TRBV5-4 to TRBJ1-2; 9 positions match TRBD1. V lost 2 bases to trimming and J lost 8 bases; unmatched junction nucleotides: 4. This CDR3 contains 13 residues. The germline CDR1 and CDR2 sequences are SGHNT and YYREEE (reference sequence).

J is TRBJ2-1 and V is TRBV19, with D possibly being TRBD2 (6 bases). The CDR3 is 17 residues long. Trimming shortened V by 4 bases and J by 5 bases, and 21 bases separated the two germline ends. The germline gives CDR1 LNHDA, CDR2 SQIVND (reference sequence). CDR3 nucleotides: TGTGCCAGTAGTACTCGGCCCCTAGCGACGCAGAACAATGAGCAGTTCTTC. Protein product: CASSTRPLATQNNEQFF. The full variable domain, completed using reference TRBV19 and TRBJ2-1, is DGGITQSPKYLFRKEGQNVTLSCEQNLNHDAMYWYRQDPGQGLRLIYYSQIVNDFQKGDIAEGYSVSREKKESFPLTVTSAQKNPTAFYLCASSTRPLATQNNEQFFGPGTRLTVL.

The genes are TRBV7-2 and TRBJ2-1; 12 bases are shared with TRBD1. V lost 5 bases to trimming and J lost 10 bases; unmatched junction nucleotides: 9. The CDR3 has 15 amino acids. Germline V gene data show CDR1 as SGHTA and CDR2 as FQGNSA. CDR3 DNA: TGTGCCAGCAGCAGGGGACAGGGGGCTCTATGGGAGCAGTTCTTC. Its translation: CASSRGQGALWEQFF. Using reference TRBV7-2 and TRBJ2-1 for the parts outside the CDR3, the full variable domain is GAGVSQSPSNKVTEKGKDVELRCDPISGHTALYWYRQSLGQGLEFLIYFQGNSAPDKSGLPSDRFSAERTGGSVSTLTIQRTQQEDSAVYLCASSRGQGALWEQFFGPGTRLTVL.

The genes are TRBV18 and TRBJ2-5, with a tentative D call TRBD2 (5 bases). With 0 bases removed from V and 2 bases from J, the gap between germline ends came to 7 bases. CDR1 is KGHSH and CDR2 is LQKENI in the germline V gene. The CDR3 consists of 14 residues. DNA for the CDR3: TGTGCCAGCTCACCACCTAGCGTACAAGAGACCCAGTACTTC. Translating gives CASSPPSVQETQYF.